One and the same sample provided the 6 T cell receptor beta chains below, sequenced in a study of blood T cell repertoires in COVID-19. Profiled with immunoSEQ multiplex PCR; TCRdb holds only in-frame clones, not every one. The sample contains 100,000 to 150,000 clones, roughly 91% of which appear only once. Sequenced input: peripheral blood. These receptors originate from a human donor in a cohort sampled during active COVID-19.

CDR3 amino acids: CAWSGRQGRVGLFF. The CDR3 DNA follows: TGTGCCTGGAGTGGTCGACAGGGAAGGGTAGGGCTGTTTTTT. V gene TRBV30 combines with J gene TRBJ2-2; 7 bases are a match to TRBD1. The CDR3 loop spans 14 amino acids. The germline V gene encodes CDR1 GTSNPN and CDR2 SVGIG (reference sequence). The V and J ends lost 1 base and 13 bases, in that order; junction bases with no gene match: 12.

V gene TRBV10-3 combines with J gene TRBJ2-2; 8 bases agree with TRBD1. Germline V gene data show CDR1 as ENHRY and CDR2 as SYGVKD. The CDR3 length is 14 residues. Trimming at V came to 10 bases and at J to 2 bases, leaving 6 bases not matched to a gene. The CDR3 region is CATRGQGNTGELFF. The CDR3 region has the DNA TGTGCCACCCGAGGACAGGGAAACACCGGGGAGCTGTTTTTT.

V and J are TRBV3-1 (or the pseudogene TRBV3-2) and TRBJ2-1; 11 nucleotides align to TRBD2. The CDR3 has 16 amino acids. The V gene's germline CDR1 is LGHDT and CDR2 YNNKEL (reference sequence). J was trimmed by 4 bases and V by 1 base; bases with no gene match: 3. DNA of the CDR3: TGTGCCAGCAGCCAAGGGACTAGCGGGTTTTACAATGAGCAGTTCTTC. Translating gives CASSQGTSGFYNEQFF.

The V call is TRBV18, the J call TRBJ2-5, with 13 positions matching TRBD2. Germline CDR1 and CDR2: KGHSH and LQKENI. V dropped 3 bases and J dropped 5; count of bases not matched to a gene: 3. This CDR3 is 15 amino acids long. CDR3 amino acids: CASSPRTSGSETQYF. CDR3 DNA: TGTGCCAGCTCACCTCGGACTAGCGGGAGTGAGACCCAGTACTTC.

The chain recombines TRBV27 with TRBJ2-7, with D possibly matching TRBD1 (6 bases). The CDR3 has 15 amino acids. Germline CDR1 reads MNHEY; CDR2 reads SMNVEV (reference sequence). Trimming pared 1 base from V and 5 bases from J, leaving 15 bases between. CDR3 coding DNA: TGTGCCAGCAGTTTATTCGGGCAGGGGTCCGACGAGCAGTACTTC. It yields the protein CASSLFGQGSDEQYF.

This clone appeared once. Here the CDR3 DNA reads TGTGCCAGCAGTCGACAGGGAAACAATCAGCCCCAGCATTTT. This sequence encodes CASSRQGNNQPQHF. The chain recombines TRBV27 with TRBJ1-5, with TRBD1 matching 7 bases. The length of the CDR3 is 14 residues. J was trimmed by 3 bases and V by 5 bases; bases with no gene match: 4. Germline V gene data show CDR1 as MNHEY and CDR2 as SMNVEV (reference sequence).